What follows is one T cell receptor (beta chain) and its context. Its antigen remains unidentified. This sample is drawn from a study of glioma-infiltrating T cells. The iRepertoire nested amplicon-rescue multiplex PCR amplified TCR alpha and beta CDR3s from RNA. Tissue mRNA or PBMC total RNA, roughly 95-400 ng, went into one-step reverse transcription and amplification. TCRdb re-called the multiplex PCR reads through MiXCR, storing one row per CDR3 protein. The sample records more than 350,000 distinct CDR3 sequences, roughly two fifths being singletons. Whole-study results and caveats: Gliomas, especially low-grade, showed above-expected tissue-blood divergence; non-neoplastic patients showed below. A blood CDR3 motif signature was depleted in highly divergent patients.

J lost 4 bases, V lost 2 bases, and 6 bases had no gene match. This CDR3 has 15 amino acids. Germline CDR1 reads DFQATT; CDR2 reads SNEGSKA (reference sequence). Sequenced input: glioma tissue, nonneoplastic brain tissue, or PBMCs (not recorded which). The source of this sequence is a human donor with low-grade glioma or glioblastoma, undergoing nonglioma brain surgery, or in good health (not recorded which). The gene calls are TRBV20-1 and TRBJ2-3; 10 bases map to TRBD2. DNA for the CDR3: TGCAGTGCTAGACGTCTAGCGGGAGAGTCAGATACGCAGTATTTT. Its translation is CSARRLAGESDTQYF.